This T cell receptor (beta chain) was documented in a study of blood T cell repertoires in COVID-19 (dated by TCRdb to 2019 to 2021). A note on the overall study: Collaborator samples came from the United States, Italy and Spain and covered acute and convalescent phases of COVID-19. Where available, HLA class I and class II types were obtained from metadata supplied by the sample provider rather than from assay-based typing. The repertoires were released in a freely available public database intended as a resource for research on the immune response to SARS-CoV-2. Deeply sampled blood TCRbeta repertoires from subjects exposed to, actively infected with, or recovered from COVID-19 were included in the dataset. The material from the prospective study consisted of cDNA or gDNA derived from T cells, B-cell-depleted T cells, or PBMCs. The sample metadata nearly always contained a de-identified subject ID, COVID-19 status, age in years and sex. Samples came from the ongoing ImmuneRACE study (first 160 participants) plus 1,254 subjects from 6 global collaborators.

TCRbeta CDR3 regions were amplified from genomic DNA by means of the immunoSEQ Assay, a bias-controlled multiplex PCR. From the authors' description of their analysis: The number of nucleated cells in each sample was estimated by amplification of reference gene primers within the assay. To quantify the absolute abundance of each unique TCRbeta CDR3 rearrangement, sequence reads were collapsed and filtered. For each sample, productive Simpson clonality was calculated as the square root of Simpson's diversity index over productive rearrangements. Not all clones reach the TCRdb copy of this immuneACCESS table, which keeps in-frame sequences only. Checked studies attribute under half of the gap to unresolved V genes and leave the rest unexplained. V and J calls plus clone size are reproduced from that table; the DNA served to infer D and trimming. In this sample the table shows 100,000 to 150,000 clones, around 83% of which occur a single time. About 17% of the sample is in the top ten clones.

Broader findings and caveats from the paper: The quantity of clinical and demographic metadata differed by source and by participant and was supplied without curation.

Whole blood was collected in K2EDTA tubes by collaborating institutions according to the institutions' own protocols. For TCRbeta analysis, collaborators shipped samples as frozen whole blood, isolated PBMCs, or DNA extracted from either of those sample types. On this clone: Its antigen specificity is not known. No base-level quality is on record; no much larger clone is a single base apart.

The germline V gene supplies CDR1 SGHRS and CDR2 YFSETQ. The cysteine opens and the phenylalanine closes a CDR3 of 18 amino acids. Here the CDR3 DNA is all that survives: 54 bases in frame from base 1. Ends trimmed: V by 4 bases, J by 0 bases; bases unmatched to a gene: 12. The sample comprised peripheral blood. Rearrangement joined TRBV5-1 to TRBJ1-2; 10 bases in the middle match TRBD1. The clonotype was recovered from a woman aged 45 to 65 with acute or convalescent COVID-19. Here the CDR3 is given as CASSHGGPTGGTNYGYTF. The nucleotide sequence is given as TGCGCCAGCAGCCACGGGGGCCCGACAGGGGGCACTAACTATGGCTACACCTTC.